These 27 T cell receptor beta chains originate from one sample sequenced in a study of human T cells and chemical hapten exposure. The sample's time point: patch test 2, 6 weeks after DPC sensitization. Treatment in this sample: therapeutic diphenylcyclopropenone sensitization with weekly scalp DPC. Each CDR3 protein gets one entry after TCRdb re-called the RACE reads with MiXCR. The sample carries about 70,000 distinct CDR3 sequences, 8.5% recorded once. Material: whole blood, obtained in connection with sensitization to the hapten diphenylcyclopropenone (DPC). The receptors originated from a woman between 45 and 65 years old with alopecia areata. Some clones in this sample may be carry-over from other donors' samples.

This CDR3 is CASSLGTYEQYF. CDR3 in DNA: TGTGCCAGCAGTTTAGGGACCTACGAGCAGTACTTC. V gene TRBV28 combines with J gene TRBJ2-7; D is undetermined. V lost 2 bases, J lost 2 bases, and 4 bases lay in between. The CDR3 runs 12 residues. The germline gives CDR1 MDHEN, CDR2 SYDVKM.

A few counts support this clonotype. The rearrangement uses TRBV6-5 and TRBJ2-5; D ambiguous. Trimming cost V 0 bases and J 2 bases, with 16 bases left between them. The germline V gene has CDR1 MNHEY and CDR2 SVGAGI. The CDR3 has 17 residues. Here the CDR3 DNA reads TGTGCCAGCAGTTACTCGAACATGAACGACGGTCAAGAGACCCAGTACTTC. Translation gives CASSYSNMNDGQETQYF.

This clonotype was observed a handful of times. The chain joins TRBV4-2 to TRBJ1-1; D uncertain. V dropped 0 bases and J dropped 4 bases, with 15 bases sitting between them. Germline-derived CDR1 and CDR2 are LGHNA and YNFKEQ. The CDR3 loop spans 16 amino acids. DNA for the CDR3: TGTGCCAGCAGCCAAGATCCGGGGTTAGATGGCACTGAAGCTTTCTTT. Protein: CASSQDPGLDGTEAFF.

This clonotype has only a few counts. The chain has TRBV28 and TRBJ2-7, with D possibly being TRBD2 (6 bases). Per the germline V gene, CDR1 is MDHEN and CDR2 is SYDVKM. The germline V and J ends were trimmed by 8 bases and 2 bases, with 13 bases remaining between them. CDR3 size: 13 residues. The CDR3 sequence: CASLGGLAYEQYF. CDR3 nucleotides: TGTGCCAGCCTGGGGGGATTAGCCTACGAGCAGTACTTC.

A few counts support this clonotype. V and J are TRBV20-1 and TRBJ1-1; the D is unclear. Between the trimmed V and J ends, which lost 5 bases and 4 bases, there was a span of 5 bases. The germline gives CDR1 DFQATT, CDR2 SNEGSKA (reference sequence). The CDR3 loop spans 10 amino acids. The CDR3 nucleotides read TGCAGTGCTTTGGTCACTGAAGCTTTCTTT. Its protein is CSALVTEAFF.

The gene calls are TRBV19 and TRBJ1-2; maybe TRBD1 (5 bases). The CDR3 contains 13 residues. With 7 bases removed from V and 6 bases from J, the gap between germline ends came to 15 bases. Germline V gives CDR1 LNHDA, CDR2 SQIVND (reference sequence). CDR3 in amino acids: CASKERGVDGYTF. CDR3 nucleotides: TGTGCCAGTAAAGAACGAGGGGTTGATGGCTACACCTTC.

The J gene is TRBJ2-1, the V gene TRBV6-5, with TRBD1 matching 10 bases. CDR3 length: 14 amino acids. Germline V lookup: CDR1 MNHEY, CDR2 SVGAGI. The J segment lost 8 bases and the V segment lost 6 bases, leaving 7 bases of the junction unmatched. Here the CDR3 DNA reads TGTGCCAGCAGAAGGGGACAGGGGTCCCATGAGCAGTTCTTC. It is translated as CASRRGQGSHEQFF.

The genes are TRBV5-1 and TRBJ2-3, with a weak D call TRBD2 (6 bases). V gave up 4 bases and J gave up 7 bases, with 10 bases separating them. The CDR3 is 12 residues long. Germline assignment: CDR1 SGHRS and CDR2 YFSETQ. CDR3 bases: TGCGCCAGCAGCCCGGGAGCAAATACGCAGTATTTT. Encoded protein: CASSPGANTQYF.

This chain connects TRBV10-3 to TRBJ2-1, with D possibly TRBD2 on 5 matching bases. V lost 3 bases, J lost 6 bases, and 21 bases lay in between. Germline CDR1 ENHRY, CDR2 SYGVKD. The CDR3 length is 17 residues. CDR3 nucleotide sequence: TGTGCCATCAGTGATCCCCCCGCGGGTAGCTCGGGCAATGAGCAGTTCTTC. Its protein is CAISDPPAGSSGNEQFF.

This clonotype was detected only a few times. DNA of the CDR3: TGTGCCAGCAGTACCGGGACTAGCGGTTACAATGAGCAGTTCTTC. Translating it yields CASSTGTSGYNEQFF. This rearrangement joins TRBV27 to TRBJ2-1, with 11 positions matching TRBD2. V shed 5 bases, J shed 4 bases, and the junction held 4 bases outside the gene matches. Germline V gene data show CDR1 as MNHEY and CDR2 as SMNVEV (reference sequence). The CDR3 consists of 15 residues.

This clonotype was counted at least ten times. Written as DNA, the CDR3 is TGTGCCAGCAGCCCGGGACAGGGCAATCAGCCCCAGCATTTT. Protein sequence: CASSPGQGNQPQHF. V usage is TRBV12-3 or TRBV12-4 and J usage is TRBJ1-5, with TRBD1 matching over 8 bases. V lost 6 bases, J lost 2 bases, and 3 bases stayed unmatched. The CDR3 contains 14 residues.

The chain recombines TRBV12-3 or TRBV12-4 with TRBJ2-2; no definite D call. The CDR3 runs to 13 residues. V was pared by 2 bases and J by 6 bases, with 7 bases between. The DNA of the CDR3 is TGTGCCAGCAGTTTAAGGGCAGCCGGGGAGCTGTTTTTT. As protein: CASSLRAAGELFF.

This chain uses TRBV27 with TRBJ2-3; perhaps TRBD2 as D (5 bases). Germline CDR1 is MNHEY and CDR2 is SMNVEV (reference sequence). Deletions cut 1 base from V and 3 bases from J, with 11 bases between. The CDR3 runs to 15 residues. This CDR3 reads CASSLYERSTDTQYF. The CDR3 coding sequence is TGTGCCAGCAGTTTATATGAGCGGTCGACAGATACGCAGTATTTT.

This clonotype came up a few times. CDR3 sequence (DNA): TGTGCCAGCAGTCCCGGGACAGGGGGTTACGAGCAGTACTTC. This codes for CASSPGTGGYEQYF. The J gene is TRBJ2-7, the V gene TRBV28; 11 positions match TRBD1. In germline, CDR1 is MDHEN, CDR2 SYDVKM. The CDR3 is 14 residues long. Trimming took 5 bases from V and 4 from J; bases not matched to a gene: 4.

The table lists this clonotype with a few counts. The V and J genes are TRBV12-3 or TRBV12-4 and TRBJ2-3; D is uncertain. Trimming stripped 0 bases from V and 2 bases from J, with 3 bases between. This CDR3 is built from 13 residues. CDR3 sequence (DNA): TGTGCCAGCAGTTTAGCCAACACAGATACGCAGTATTTT. This translates into CASSLANTDTQYF.

The gene calls are TRBV9 and TRBJ2-1; TRBD1 matches at 7 bases. The length of the CDR3 is 14 residues. V dropped 7 bases and J dropped 9; count of bases not matched to a gene: 13. The germline V gene encodes CDR1 SGDLS and CDR2 YYNGEE. In nucleotides, the CDR3 is TGTGCCAGCGGGCGTGGCAGGGGGATTGGTGAGCAGTTCTTC. It is translated as CASGRGRGIGEQFF.

This clonotype was picked up a small number of times. CDR3 sequence: CASSPPSGRAGADTQYF. CDR3 nucleotides: TGTGCCAGCAGTCCCCCTAGCGGGAGGGCCGGGGCAGATACGCAGTATTTT. The chain has TRBV12-3 or TRBV12-4 and TRBJ2-3; 12 nucleotides agree with TRBD2. V shed 5 bases, J shed 4 bases, and the junction held 10 bases outside the gene matches. The CDR3 covers 17 residues.

This clonotype was seen a handful of times. J is TRBJ2-2 and V is TRBV6-6; D unclear. CDR3 length: 12 residues. Germline CDR1 reads MNHNY; CDR2 reads SVGAGI (reference sequence). Between the trimmed V and J ends, which lost 4 bases and 3 bases, there was a span of 3 bases. The CDR3: CASSLHTGELFF. DNA for the CDR3: TGTGCCAGCAGTTTGCACACCGGGGAGCTGTTTTTT.

This clonotype has at least ten counts. The V gene is TRBV2, the J gene TRBJ2-3; TRBD2 agrees at 14 bases. The CDR3 is 15 amino acids. V was clipped by 5 bases and J by 4 bases; unmatched bases: 2. Germline V gene sequence: CDR1 SNHLY, CDR2 FYNNEI. The DNA of the CDR3 is TGTGCCAGCAGTCGGGGACTAGCGGGAGCAGATACGCAGTATTTT. It codes for CASSRGLAGADTQYF.

The genes are TRBV4-2 and TRBJ2-4; possibly TRBD1 for D (5 bases). In germline, CDR1 is LGHNA, CDR2 YNFKEQ. The CDR3 is made up of 12 amino acids. V lost 0 bases and J 9 bases, leaving 6 bases between the germline ends. The DNA of the CDR3 is TGTGCCAGCAGCCAAGATGGGGCCATTCAGTACTTC. It codes for CASSQDGAIQYF.

This chain uses TRBV28 with TRBJ1-1; D is uncertain. V shed 10 bases and J shed 10 bases, with 19 bases lying between them. This CDR3 region has 12 residues. Per the germline V gene, CDR1 is MDHEN and CDR2 is SYDVKM. The CDR3 loop is CAIRMDWEGAFF. DNA for the CDR3: TGTGCCATCCGAATGGACTGGGAAGGAGCTTTCTTT.

This rearrangement joins TRBV12-3 or TRBV12-4 to TRBJ2-3, with unresolved D. The CDR3 is 14 residues long. Trimming shortened V by 3 bases and J by 10 bases, and 17 bases separated the two germline ends. The CDR3 nucleotides read TGTGCCAGCAGTTTGCGCGACCATTTTCGCGCGCAGTATTTT. Amino acid sequence: CASSLRDHFRAQYF.

The chain recombines TRBV7-9 with TRBJ1-5; D possibly corresponds to TRBD1 (6 bases). Trimming took 2 bases from V and 0 from J, leaving 11 bases between them. This CDR3 contains 16 residues. CDR1 SEHNR and CDR2 FQNEAQ come from the germline V gene (reference sequence). CDR3 amino acids: CASSLFSGDSNQPQHF. CDR3 coding DNA: TGTGCCAGCAGCTTATTCTCAGGGGATAGCAATCAGCCCCAGCATTTT.

This clonotype was seen ten or more times. V and J are TRBV20-1 and TRBJ1-4; perhaps TRBD1 as D (5 bases). This CDR3 comprises 13 residues. Trimming removed 2 bases at V and 8 bases at J, with 12 bases between. CDR1 and CDR2 (germline): DFQATT, SNEGSKA (reference sequence). In nucleotides, the CDR3 is TGCAGTGCTAGACTGGGAGGGGAGGAAAAACTGTTTTTT. It codes for CSARLGGEEKLFF.

The DNA for the CDR3 is TGCAGCGTTCAAGTAGCGGGAGGAGTTCAGTTCTTC. Its protein is CSVQVAGGVQFF. The chain employs TRBV29-1 and TRBJ2-1, with 10 positions matching TRBD2. The junction had 8 bases not matched to a gene; V was cut back by 5 bases and J by 13 bases. Germline values: CDR1 SQVTM, CDR2 ANQGSEA. The CDR3 contains 12 residues.

This clonotype came up many times. The genes are TRBV29-1 and TRBJ2-1; D might be TRBD1 or TRBD2, each matching 5 bases. Germline lookup yields CDR1 SQVTM and CDR2 ANQGSEA. This CDR3 is 17 amino acids long. Deletions cut 0 bases from V and 15 bases from J, with 30 bases between. Here the CDR3 reads CSVEDMASGRPKIGRFF. CDR3 DNA: TGCAGCGTTGAAGATATGGCCTCGGGGCGCCCAAAGATCGGAAGGTTCTTC.

This clonotype was counted at least ten times. V usage is TRBV5-1 and J usage is TRBJ1-2; D not resolved. Germline CDR1 and CDR2: SGHRS and YFSETQ. V gave up 4 bases and J gave up 3 bases, with 13 bases separating them. The CDR3 has 14 amino acids. Here the CDR3 DNA reads TGCGCCAGCAGCAAGAGCACAGCAGACTATGGCTACACCTTC. Amino acid sequence: CASSKSTADYGYTF.